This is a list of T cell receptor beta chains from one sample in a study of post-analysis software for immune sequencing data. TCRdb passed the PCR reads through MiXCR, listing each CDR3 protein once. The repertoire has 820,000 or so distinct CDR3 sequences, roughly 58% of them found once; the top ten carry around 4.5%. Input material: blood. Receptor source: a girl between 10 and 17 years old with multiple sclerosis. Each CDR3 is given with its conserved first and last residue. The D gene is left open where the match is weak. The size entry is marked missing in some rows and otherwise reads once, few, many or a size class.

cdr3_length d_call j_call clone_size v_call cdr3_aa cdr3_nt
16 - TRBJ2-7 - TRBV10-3 CAISETRGGGSYEQYF TGTGCCATCAGTGAGACCCGGGGAGGGGGCTCCTACGAGCAGTACTTC
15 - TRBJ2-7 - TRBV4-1 CASSQDRVTSYEQYF TGCGCCAGCAGCCAAGATCGTGTCACCTCGTACGAGCAGTACTTC
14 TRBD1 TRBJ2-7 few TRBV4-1 CASSQLTGAYEQYF TGCGCCAGCAGCCAGCTCACAGGGGCCTACGAGCAGTACTTC
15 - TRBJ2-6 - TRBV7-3 CASSLSTSGANVLTF TGTGCCAGCAGCTTAAGTACGTCTGGGGCCAACGTCCTGACTTTC
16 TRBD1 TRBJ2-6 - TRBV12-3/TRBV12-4 CASSFLRGIGANVLTF TGTGCCAGCAGTTTCCTCAGGGGGATAGGGGCCAACGTCCTGACTTTC
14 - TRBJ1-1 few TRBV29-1 CSVEEDTMNTEAFF TGCAGCGTTGAAGAGGACACGATGAACACTGAAGCTTTCTTT
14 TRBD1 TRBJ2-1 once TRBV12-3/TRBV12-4 CASSLVTGVDEQFF TGTGCCAGCAGTTTAGTGACAGGGGTGGATGAGCAGTTCTTC
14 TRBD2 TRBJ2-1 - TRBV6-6 CASRARGRANEKFF TGTGCCAGCAGGGCGCGCGGGAGGGCCAATGAGAAGTTCTTC
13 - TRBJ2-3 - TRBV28 CASSLTPRDTQYF TGTGCCAGCAGTTTGACTCCGAGGGATACGCAGTATTTT
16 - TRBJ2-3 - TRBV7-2 CASSREGGRIPDTQYF TGTGCCAGCAGCCGCGAAGGGGGACGAATCCCAGATACGCAGTATTTT
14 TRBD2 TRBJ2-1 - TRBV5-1 CASSLGGVLNEQFF TGCGCCAGCAGCCTTGGGGGGGTCCTCAATGAGCAGTTCTTC
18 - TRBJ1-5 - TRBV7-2 CASSLEVQAGKDNQPQHF TGTGCCAGCAGCTTAGAGGTACAGGCAGGGAAGGACAATCAGCCCCAGCATTTT
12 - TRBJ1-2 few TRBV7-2 CASSRLIDGYTF TGTGCCAGCAGCCGTTTGATCGATGGCTACACCTTC
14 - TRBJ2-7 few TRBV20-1 CSARAQVSYYEQYF TGCAGTGCTAGGGCCCAAGTCTCATATTACGAGCAGTACTTC
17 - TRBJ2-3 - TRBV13 CASSKDGRGASTDTQYF TGTGCCAGCAGCAAGGATGGGCGGGGAGCTAGCACAGATACGCAGTATTTT
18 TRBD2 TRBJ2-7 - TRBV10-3 CAISETRGPSGGVYEQYF TGTGCCATCAGTGAGACCCGCGGGCCTAGCGGGGGGGTTTACGAGCAGTACTTC
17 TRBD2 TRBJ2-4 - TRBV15 CATSPQGGAGGKNIQYF TGTGCCACCAGCCCTCAAGGAGGGGCGGGAGGTAAAAACATTCAGTACTTC
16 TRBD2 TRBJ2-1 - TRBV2 CASSDLSGSPYNEQFF TGTGCCAGCAGTGACCTTAGCGGGAGTCCCTACAATGAGCAGTTCTTC
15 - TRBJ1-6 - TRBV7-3 CASSLGRGVDSPLHF TGTGCCAGCAGCTTGGGACGGGGAGTGGATTCACCCCTCCACTTT
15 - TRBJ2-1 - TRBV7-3 CASSPRGGWYNEQFF TGTGCCAGCAGCCCCAGGGGGGGCTGGTACAATGAGCAGTTCTTC
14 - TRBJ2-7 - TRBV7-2 CASSRPLRFDEQYF TGTGCCAGCAGCCGGCCTCTAAGATTCGACGAGCAGTACTTC
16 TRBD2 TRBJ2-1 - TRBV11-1 CASSLEISGGLNEQFF TGTGCCAGCAGCTTAGAGATTAGCGGGGGCCTCAATGAGCAGTTCTTC
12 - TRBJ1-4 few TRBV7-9 CASSSGGEKLFF TGTGCCAGCAGCTCCGGAGGCGAAAAACTGTTTTTT
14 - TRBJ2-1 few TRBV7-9 CASSSLSERNEQFF TGTGCCAGCAGCTCCCTCTCTGAGCGAAATGAGCAGTTCTTC
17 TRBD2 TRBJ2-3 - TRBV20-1 CSARDRRGLAGADTQYF TGCAGTGCTAGAGATCGCCGGGGACTAGCGGGGGCAGATACGCAGTATTTT
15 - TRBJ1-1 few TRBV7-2 CASSYAGDLNTEAFF TGTGCCAGCAGCTATGCGGGGGATCTGAACACTGAAGCTTTCTTT
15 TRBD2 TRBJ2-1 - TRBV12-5 CASGRGTSLHNEQFF TGTGCTAGTGGCCGGGGGACTAGCCTCCACAATGAGCAGTTCTTC
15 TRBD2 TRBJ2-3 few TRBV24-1 CATSAASGSADTQYF TGTGCCACCAGTGCAGCTAGCGGGAGCGCAGATACGCAGTATTTT
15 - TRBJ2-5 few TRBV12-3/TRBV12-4 CASSLRVMEGETQYF TGTGCCAGCAGCCTCAGGGTGATGGAGGGGGAGACCCAGTACTTC
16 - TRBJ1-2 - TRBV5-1 CASSLDPNGFRYGYTF TGCGCCAGCAGCTTGGATCCCAACGGGTTTCGATATGGCTACACCTTC
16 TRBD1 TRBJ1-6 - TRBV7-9 CASSPSGTGGISPLHF TGTGCCAGCAGCCCGTCCGGGACAGGGGGTATTTCACCCCTCCACTTT
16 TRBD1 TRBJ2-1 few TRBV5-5 CASSPTGTGLRNEQFF TGTGCCAGCAGCCCCACCGGGACAGGCCTTCGCAATGAGCAGTTCTTC
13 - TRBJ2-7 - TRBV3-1 CASSQARGYEQYF TGTGCCAGCAGCCAAGCCAGGGGATACGAGCAGTACTTC
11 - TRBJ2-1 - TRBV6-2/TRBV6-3 CASSSAGEQFF TGTGCCAGCAGTTCGGCGGGTGAGCAGTTCTTC
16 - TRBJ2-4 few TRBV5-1 CASSLRGGNYGDIQYF TGCGCCAGCAGCTTGAGGGGAGGAAATTACGGGGACATTCAGTACTTC
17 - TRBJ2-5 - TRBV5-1 CASSLEGFGAYQETQYF TGCGCCAGCAGCTTGGAAGGGTTTGGGGCGTACCAAGAGACCCAGTACTTC
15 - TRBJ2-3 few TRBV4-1 CASSQGPDQTDTQYF TGCGCCAGCAGCCAAGGTCCGGACCAAACAGATACGCAGTATTTT
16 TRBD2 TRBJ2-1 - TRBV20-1 CSARGGTSGSSEEQFF TGCAGTGCTAGAGGAGGGACTAGCGGGAGCTCGGAAGAGCAGTTCTTC
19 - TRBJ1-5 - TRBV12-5 CASGLGRQSTDYSNQPQHF TGTGCTAGTGGTTTGGGGAGACAGAGCACCGACTATAGCAATCAGCCCCAGCATTTT
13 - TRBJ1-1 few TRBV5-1 CASSLGGPTEAFF TGCGCCAGCAGCTTGGGTGGGCCCACTGAAGCTTTCTTT
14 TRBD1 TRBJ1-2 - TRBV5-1 CASSTRDRVYGYTF TGCGCCAGCAGCACGAGGGACAGGGTCTATGGCTACACCTTC
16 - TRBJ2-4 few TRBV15 CATSRVDAGTKNIQYF TGTGCCACCAGCAGGGTTGATGCAGGGACCAAAAACATTCAGTACTTC